The source of this T cell receptor beta chain is a study of T cells in Graves' hyperthyroidism and ophthalmopathy. General study findings and limits: A 13 V-J signature model discriminated ophthalmopathy versus stable hyperthyroidism.

This CDR3 is built from 17 residues. CDR1 DFQATT and CDR2 SNEGSKA come from the germline V gene (reference sequence). Trimming removed 6 bases from V and 3 bases from J; junction bases left unmatched: 12. Amplification of TCR beta CDR3 regions used RNA as the template. The HTBI primer set drove a first-round RT-PCR of the TCR CDR3. MiXCR, applied by TCRdb to the multiplex PCR reads, yields one record per CDR3 protein. The sample carries about 200,000 distinct CDR3 sequences, around 16% recorded once. This clonotype has only a few counts. Antigen: not known. This clonotype was sampled from a woman aged 50 to 65 with Graves' hyperthyroidism. Sequenced material: blood. The chain uses TRBV20-1 and TRBJ2-1; 12 nucleotides line up with TRBD2. The CDR3 sequence is CSAKGLAGVKNYNEQFF. The DNA of the CDR3 is TGCAGTGCAAAGGGACTAGCGGGTGTTAAAAACTACAATGAGCAGTTCTTC.